This record concerns one T cell receptor (beta chain) sequence. A J-beta primer mix and a sample-barcoded 5' primer were used in a second PCR of about 7 to 11 cycles. TCRdb re-called the 5' RACE reads through MiXCR, storing one row per CDR3 protein. The data show about 1.4 million distinct CDR3 sequences, 59% seen once. From germline, CDR1 is SGHRS and CDR2 YFSETQ. V was clipped by 3 bases and J by 6 bases, with 16 bases between them. The CDR3 has 15 residues. The data are from a study of blood T cells in healthy people across ages. Sequenced: blood. The chain joins TRBV5-1 to TRBJ2-1, with D possibly TRBD2 on 5 matching bases. The TCR sequence derives from a man aged 18-30 years in good health. Written as DNA, the CDR3 is TGCGCCAGCAGCTCCTCCGACTACCCCCTCAATGAGCAGTTCTTC. This sequence encodes CASSSSDYPLNEQFF.